The source of this TCR beta chain is a study of beta chain features in type 1 diabetes. Overall study: Cells sorted and examined across all samples totaled 90 million to 120 million.

TCRB transcripts that were expressed got sequenced, as all of the isolated RNA had been reverse transcribed. TCRdb's table, derived via immunoSEQ multiplex PCR, lists solely in-frame clones and lacks some. The sample contains under 400,000 clones, 15% to 20% of which appear only once. CDR1 SNHLY and CDR2 FYNNEI come from the germline V gene. This CDR3 spans 14 amino acids. V lost 6 bases to trimming and J lost 4 bases; unmatched junction nucleotides: 7. In all sorted populations, purity surpassed 95%. Sequencing was carried out using naive CD4+ T cells from blood. This sequence was found in a woman between 18 and 29 years old in good health. V is TRBV2 and J is TRBJ2-5; 8 nucleotides line up with TRBD1. For the CDR3, the DNA is TGTGCCAGCAGAGTTGGACAGGGTGGAGAGACCCAGTACTTC. This sequence encodes CASRVGQGGETQYF. Drawing the rest from reference TRBV2 and TRBJ2-5, the complete variable domain is EPEVTQTPSHQVTQMGQEVILRCVPISNHLYFYWYRQILGQKVEFLVSFYNNEISEKSEIFDDQFSVERPDGSNFTLKIRSTKLEDSAMYFCASRVGQGGETQYFGPGTRLLVL.